These T cell receptor beta chains were read from a single sample in a study of vaccination and CD4 T cells after COVID-19. For these receptors, no antigen is known. TCRdb called the PCR reads again in MiXCR, with one record for every CDR3 protein. In the table there are under 6,000 distinct CDR3 sequences, roughly 45% of which are singletons. What was sequenced was CD4+ T cells from blood, cultured in vitro. The receptors stem from a human donor who had recovered from COVID-19. Both conserved end residues are part of each CDR3. D genes are given only for firm matches. Clone size appears in some rows only: once, few, many, or a class for an expanded clone.

j_call	clone_size	v_call	d_call	cdr3_aa	cdr3_nt
TRBJ1-2	few	TRBV15	TRBD1	CATSRDRGQGAYGYTF	TGTGCCACCAGCAGAGATAGAGGACAGGGGGCCTATGGCTACACCTTC
TRBJ2-5	few	TRBV24-1	TRBD2	CATSDGGWGGYQETQYF	TGTGCCACCAGTGATGGAGGTTGGGGGGGGTACCAAGAGACCCAGTACTTC
TRBJ1-5	NA	TRBV6-5	NA	CASSYSSGYNQPQHF	TGTGCCAGCAGTTACTCGTCCGGGTACAATCAGCCCCAGCATTTT
TRBJ2-3	NA	TRBV6-1	NA	CASSERATRHTDTQYF	TGTGCCAGCAGTGAACGGGCTACCCGGCACACAGATACGCAGTATTTT
TRBJ1-4	NA	TRBV7-9	NA	CASSFSGEDEKLFF	TGTGCCAGCAGCTTTTCGGGGGAAGATGAAAAACTGTTTTTT
TRBJ2-2	NA	TRBV20-1	NA	CSARGQGELFF	TGCAGTGCTAGAGGGCAGGGGGAGCTGTTTTTT
TRBJ1-1	once	TRBV7-9	NA	CASSLDPTPTEAFF	TGTGCCAGCAGCTTGGACCCGACACCCACTGAAGCTTTCTTT
TRBJ1-2	NA	TRBV19	NA	CASSTDRYGYTF	TGTGCCAGTAGTACGGACAGATATGGCTACACCTTC
TRBJ2-2	NA	TRBV7-8	NA	CASSLGPRGALTPNTGELFF	TGTGCCAGCAGCTTAGGTCCCAGGGGGGCCCTAACCCCAAACACCGGGGAGCTGTTTTTT
TRBJ1-6	NA	TRBV18	TRBD1	CASSPGTGASPLHF	TGTGCCAGCTCACCCGGGACAGGGGCTTCACCCCTCCACTTT
TRBJ2-4	few	TRBV12-3/TRBV12-4	NA	CASSLAGAKNIQYF	TGTGCCAGCAGTTTAGCGGGGGCCAAAAACATTCAGTACTTC
TRBJ2-1	medium-sized	TRBV5-1	NA	CASSFTSYNEQFF	TGCGCCAGCAGCTTTACTAGCTACAATGAGCAGTTCTTC
TRBJ2-5	few	TRBV18	NA	CASSPANQETQYF	TGTGCCAGCTCACCAGCAAACCAAGAGACCCAGTACTTC
TRBJ1-1	NA	TRBV7-6	NA	CASSPLSNTEAFF	TGTGCCAGCAGCCCCCTCTCTAACACTGAAGCTTTCTTT
TRBJ2-2	NA	TRBV2	NA	CASSETRNTGELFF	TGTGCCAGCAGTGAAACCAGGAACACCGGGGAGCTGTTTTTT
TRBJ2-3	few	TRBV7-2	TRBD2	CASSGYGGVGDTQYF	TGTGCCAGTTCTGGGTATGGGGGGGTCGGGGATACGCAGTATTTT
TRBJ2-7	few	TRBV7-2	TRBD2	CASSFSGVGSYEQYF	TGTGCCAGCAGCTTTAGCGGGGTAGGGTCCTACGAGCAGTACTTC
TRBJ2-1	NA	TRBV6-5	TRBD2	CASSSPGLAGTYNEQFF	TGTGCCAGCAGTTCACCTGGACTAGCGGGTACTTACAATGAGCAGTTCTTC
TRBJ2-5	NA	TRBV20-1	TRBD2	CSASSRSLADQETQYF	TGCAGTGCTAGCTCGCGGTCCCTAGCGGACCAAGAGACCCAGTACTTC
TRBJ1-5	few	TRBV10-3	NA	CAISDSRGAQHF	TGTGCCATCAGTGACTCCCGGGGGGCCCAGCATTTT
TRBJ1-1	NA	TRBV20-1	NA	CSARGGQNTEAFF	TGCAGTGCTAGGGGGGGACAGAACACTGAAGCTTTCTTT
TRBJ1-1	NA	TRBV19	NA	CASSMVGRVNTEAFF	TGTGCCAGTAGTATGGTCGGGCGGGTGAACACTGAAGCTTTCTTT
TRBJ2-7	NA	TRBV5-4	TRBD1	CASSRQGAREQYF	TGTGCCAGCAGTCGCCAGGGGGCGCGCGAGCAGTACTTC
TRBJ2-1	NA	TRBV2	TRBD1	CASSELTGGWLLGSYNEQFF	TGTGCCAGCAGTGAACTGACAGGGGGCTGGTTACTAGGCTCCTACAATGAGCAGTTCTTC
TRBJ1-1	NA	TRBV7-9	NA	CASSPKQRLNTEAFF	TGTGCCAGCAGCCCAAAACAGAGATTGAACACTGAAGCTTTCTTT
TRBJ2-3	NA	TRBV20-1	NA	CSAREYPSTDTQYF	TGCAGTGCTAGAGAATACCCTAGCACAGATACGCAGTATTTT
TRBJ1-1	NA	TRBV6-1	NA	CASSRGVAHMNTEAFF	TGTGCCAGCAGCCGCGGGGTGGCCCACATGAACACTGAAGCTTTCTTT
TRBJ1-2	few	TRBV12-3/TRBV12-4	NA	CASSGTKGGYTF	TGTGCCAGCAGCGGGACAAAGGGTGGCTACACCTTC
TRBJ1-2	NA	TRBV19	NA	CASSIVQGANYGYTF	TGTGCCAGTAGTATAGTTCAGGGCGCTAACTATGGCTACACCTTC